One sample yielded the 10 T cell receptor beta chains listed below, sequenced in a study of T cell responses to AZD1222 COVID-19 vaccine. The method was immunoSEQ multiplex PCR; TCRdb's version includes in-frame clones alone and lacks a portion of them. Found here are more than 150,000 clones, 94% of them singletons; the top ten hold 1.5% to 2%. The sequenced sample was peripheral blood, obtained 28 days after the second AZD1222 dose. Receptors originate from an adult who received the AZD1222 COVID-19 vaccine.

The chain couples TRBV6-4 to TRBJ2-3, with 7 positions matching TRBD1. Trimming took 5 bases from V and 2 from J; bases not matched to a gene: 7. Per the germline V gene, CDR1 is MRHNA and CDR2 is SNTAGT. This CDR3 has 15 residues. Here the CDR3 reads CASSSLGTDTDTQYF. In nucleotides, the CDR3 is TGTGCCAGCAGTTCTTTAGGGACAGACACAGATACGCAGTATTTT.

CDR3 sequence: CASSIVGSAGGRGLDTEAFF. DNA for the CDR3: TGTGCCAGTAGTATTGTTGGTTCGGCAGGGGGTAGAGGGTTGGACACTGAAGCTTTCTTT. The chain has TRBV19 and TRBJ1-1, with 7 bases identical to TRBD1. CDR3 length equals 20 residues. Looked up from germline, CDR1 is LNHDA and CDR2 is SQIVND (reference sequence). V shed 3 bases and J 3 bases; nucleotides not matched to a gene: 22.

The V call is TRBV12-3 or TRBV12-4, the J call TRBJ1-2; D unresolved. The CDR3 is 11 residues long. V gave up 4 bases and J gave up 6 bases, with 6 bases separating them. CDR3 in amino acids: CASSSADGYTF. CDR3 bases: TGTGCCAGCAGTTCGGCAGATGGCTACACCTTC.

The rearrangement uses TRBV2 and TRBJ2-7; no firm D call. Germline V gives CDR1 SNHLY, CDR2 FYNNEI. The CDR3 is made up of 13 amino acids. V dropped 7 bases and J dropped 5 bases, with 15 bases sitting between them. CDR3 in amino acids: CASKVPVKNEQYF. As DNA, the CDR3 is TGTGCCAGCAAGGTCCCAGTCAAGAACGAGCAGTACTTC.

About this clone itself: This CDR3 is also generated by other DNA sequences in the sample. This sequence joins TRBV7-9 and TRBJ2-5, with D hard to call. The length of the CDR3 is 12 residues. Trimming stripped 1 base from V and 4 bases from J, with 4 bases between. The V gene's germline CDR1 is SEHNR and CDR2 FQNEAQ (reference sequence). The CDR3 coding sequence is TGTGCCAGCAGCTTAGTAGGAGAGACCCAGTACTTC. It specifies CASSLVGETQYF. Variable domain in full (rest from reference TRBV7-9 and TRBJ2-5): DTGVSQNPRHKITKRGQNVTFRCDPISEHNRLYWYRQTLGQGPEFLTYFQNEAQLEKSRLLSDRFSAERPKGSFSTLEIQRTEQGDSAMYLCASSLVGETQYFGPGTRLLVL.

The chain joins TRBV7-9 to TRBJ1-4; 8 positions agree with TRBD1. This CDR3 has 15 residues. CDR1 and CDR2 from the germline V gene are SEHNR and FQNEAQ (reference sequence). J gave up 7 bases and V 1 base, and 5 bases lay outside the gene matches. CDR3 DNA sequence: TGTGCCAGCAGCTTAGTCACAGGGGGGTCTGAAAAACTGTTTTTT. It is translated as CASSLVTGGSEKLFF.

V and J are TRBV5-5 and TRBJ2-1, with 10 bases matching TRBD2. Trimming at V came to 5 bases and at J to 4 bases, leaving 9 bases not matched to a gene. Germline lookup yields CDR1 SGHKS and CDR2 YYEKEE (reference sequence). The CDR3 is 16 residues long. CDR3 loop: CASSVGPGLAYNEQFF. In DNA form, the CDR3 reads TGTGCCAGCAGTGTTGGCCCGGGACTAGCGTACAATGAGCAGTTCTTC.

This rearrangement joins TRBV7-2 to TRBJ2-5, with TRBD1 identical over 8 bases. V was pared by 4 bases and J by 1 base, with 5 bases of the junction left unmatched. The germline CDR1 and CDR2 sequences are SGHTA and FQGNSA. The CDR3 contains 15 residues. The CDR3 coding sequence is TGTGCCAGCAGCTCCCGGGACAGGAGCCAAGAGACCCAGTACTTC. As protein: CASSSRDRSQETQYF.

The CDR3 sequence is CASSIGTGFYGYTF. The DNA of the CDR3 is TGTGCCAGTAGTATCGGGACAGGCTTCTATGGCTACACCTTC. V usage is TRBV19 and J usage is TRBJ1-2; 8 nucleotides match TRBD1. The CDR3 sequence is 14 residues long. Looked up from germline, CDR1 is LNHDA and CDR2 is SQIVND (reference sequence). Losses at the gene ends were 3 bases for V and 4 bases for J; bases not matched to a gene: 4.

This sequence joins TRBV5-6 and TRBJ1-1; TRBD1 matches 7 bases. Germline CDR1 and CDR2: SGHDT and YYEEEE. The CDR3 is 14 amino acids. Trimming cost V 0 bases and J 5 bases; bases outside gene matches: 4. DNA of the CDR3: TGTGCCAGCAGCTTGGGGACAGGTGAGACTGAAGCTTTCTTT. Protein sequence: CASSLGTGETEAFF.